This record concerns one T cell receptor beta chain sequence. The sample holds one count of this clone. Its specific antigen is unknown. No clone much larger than this one lies a single base away; base qualities are absent. This entry is derived from a study of blood T cell repertoires in COVID-19 (dated by TCRdb to the early 2020s). For the study in its entirety: The collaborator samples originated in the United States, Italy and Spain and spanned the acute and convalescent phases of COVID-19. The material from the prospective study consisted of cDNA or gDNA derived from T cells, B-cell-depleted T cells, or PBMCs. Deeply sampled blood TCRbeta repertoires from subjects exposed to, actively infected with, or recovered from COVID-19 were included in the dataset. The repertoires were released in a freely available public database meant as a resource for research on the immune response to SARS-CoV-2. The samples were drawn from the first 160 participants of the ongoing ImmuneRACE study and from 950 to 1,500 subjects provided by 6 global collaborators. The sample metadata nearly always contained a de-identified subject ID, COVID-19 status, age in years and sex. Where available, HLA class I and class II types were obtained from metadata supplied by the sample provider rather than from assay-based typing.

V is shortened by 3 bases, J by 1 base, and the region joining them spans 14 bases. Reading the germline V gene (reference sequence) gives CDR1 LNHDA and CDR2 SQIVND. The CDR3 contains 16 residues, cysteine and phenylalanine counted. Of all the DNA, just the CDR3 is kept, 48 bases in frame from base 1. Each collaborating institution followed its own protocols to collect whole blood in K2EDTA tubes. For TCRbeta analysis, collaborator samples were shipped as frozen whole blood, as isolated PBMCs, or as DNA extracted from either sample type. TCRbeta CDR3 regions were amplified from genomic DNA by means of the immunoSEQ Assay, a bias-controlled multiplex PCR. The original methods were these. The number of nucleated cells in each sample was estimated from the amplification of reference gene primers within the assay. Sequence reads were collapsed and filtered to measure the absolute abundance of every unique TCRbeta CDR3 rearrangement. For each sample, productive Simpson clonality was calculated by taking the square root of Simpson's diversity index across productive rearrangements. The immuneACCESS repertoire file appears here via TCRdb, limited to in-frame rearrangements. These files lack a portion of the clones; in checked studies, under half of the deficit traces to unresolved V genes, and the cause of the others is not known. For V, J and clone size, that table is used; D and trimming come from the DNA. The sample records approximately 170,000 clones, about 83% of which are singletons. The ten most abundant clones make up 3% to 4% of the sample.

General study outcomes and caveats: The quantity of clinical and demographic metadata differed by source and by participant and was supplied without curation.

The clonotype comes from a man between 18 and 29 years old with active or convalescent COVID-19. The rearrangement combines TRBV19 with TRBJ2-3, and perhaps TRBD1 as D gene, on 6 matching bases. Input material: peripheral blood. This receptor has the CDR3 CASSINRAEGTDTQYF. The DNA is as follows: TGTGCCAGTAGTATTAACAGGGCGGAGGGCACAGATACGCAGTATTTT.